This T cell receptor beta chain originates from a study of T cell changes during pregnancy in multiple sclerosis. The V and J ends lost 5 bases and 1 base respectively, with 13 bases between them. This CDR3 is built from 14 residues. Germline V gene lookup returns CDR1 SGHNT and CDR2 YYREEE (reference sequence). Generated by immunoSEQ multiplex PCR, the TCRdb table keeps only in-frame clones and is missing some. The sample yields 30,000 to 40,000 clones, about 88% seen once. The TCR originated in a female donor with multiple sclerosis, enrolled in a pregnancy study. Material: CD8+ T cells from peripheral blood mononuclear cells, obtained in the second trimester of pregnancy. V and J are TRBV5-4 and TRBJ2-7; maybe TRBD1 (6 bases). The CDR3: CASRGALDSYEQYF. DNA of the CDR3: TGTGCCAGCAGGGGGGCCCTAGATTCCTACGAGCAGTACTTC.